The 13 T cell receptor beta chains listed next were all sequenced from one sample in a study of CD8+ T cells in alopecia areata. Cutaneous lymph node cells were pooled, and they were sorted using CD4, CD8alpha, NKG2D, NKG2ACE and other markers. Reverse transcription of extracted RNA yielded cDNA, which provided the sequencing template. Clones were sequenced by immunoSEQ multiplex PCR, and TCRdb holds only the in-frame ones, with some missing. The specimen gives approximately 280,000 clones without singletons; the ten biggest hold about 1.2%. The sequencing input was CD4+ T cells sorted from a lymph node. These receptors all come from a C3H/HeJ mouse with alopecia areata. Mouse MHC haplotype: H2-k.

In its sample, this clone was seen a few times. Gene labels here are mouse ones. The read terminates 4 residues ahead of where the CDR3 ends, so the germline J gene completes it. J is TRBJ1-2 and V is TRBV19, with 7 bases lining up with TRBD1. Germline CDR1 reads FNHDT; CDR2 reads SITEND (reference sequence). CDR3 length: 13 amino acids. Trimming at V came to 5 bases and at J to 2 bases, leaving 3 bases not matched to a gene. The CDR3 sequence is CASRRDSNSDYTF. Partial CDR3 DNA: TGTGCCAGCAGGAGGGACAGCAACTCC.

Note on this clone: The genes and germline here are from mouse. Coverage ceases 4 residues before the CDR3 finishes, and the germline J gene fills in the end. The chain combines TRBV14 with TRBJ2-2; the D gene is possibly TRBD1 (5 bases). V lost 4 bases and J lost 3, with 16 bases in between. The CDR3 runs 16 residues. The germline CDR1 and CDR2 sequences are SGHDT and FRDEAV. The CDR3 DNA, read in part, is TGTGCCAGCAGTCGCCCCAGGGAAGGGGACACCGGG. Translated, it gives CASSRPREGDTG. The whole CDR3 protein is CASSRPREGDTGQLYF.

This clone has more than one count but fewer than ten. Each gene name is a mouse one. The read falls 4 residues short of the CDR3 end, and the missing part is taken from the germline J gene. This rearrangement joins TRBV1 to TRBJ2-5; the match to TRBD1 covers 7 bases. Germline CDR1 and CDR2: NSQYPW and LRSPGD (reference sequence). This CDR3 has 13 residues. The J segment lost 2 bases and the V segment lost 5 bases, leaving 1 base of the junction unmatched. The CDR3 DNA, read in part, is TGCACCTGCAGTAGACAGGGCCAAGAC. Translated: CTCSRQGQD. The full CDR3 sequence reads CTCSRQGQDTQYF.

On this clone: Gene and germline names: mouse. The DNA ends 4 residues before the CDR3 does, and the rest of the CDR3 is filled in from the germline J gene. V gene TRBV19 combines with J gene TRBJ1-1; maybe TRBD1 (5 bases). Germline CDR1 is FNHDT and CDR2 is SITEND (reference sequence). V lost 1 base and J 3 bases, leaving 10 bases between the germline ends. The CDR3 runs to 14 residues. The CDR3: CASSIPGRDTEVFF. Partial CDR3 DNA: TGTGCCAGCAGTATACCAGGGAGGGACACA.

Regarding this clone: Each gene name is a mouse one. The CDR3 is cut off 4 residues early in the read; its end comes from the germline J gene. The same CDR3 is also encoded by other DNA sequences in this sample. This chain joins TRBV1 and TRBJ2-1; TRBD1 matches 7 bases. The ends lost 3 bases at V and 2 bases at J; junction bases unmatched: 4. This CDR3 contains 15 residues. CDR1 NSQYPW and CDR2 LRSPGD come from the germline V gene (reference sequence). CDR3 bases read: TGCACCTGCAGTGCGGGGCAGGGGGACTATGCT. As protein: CTCSAGQGDYA. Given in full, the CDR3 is CTCSAGQGDYAEQFF.

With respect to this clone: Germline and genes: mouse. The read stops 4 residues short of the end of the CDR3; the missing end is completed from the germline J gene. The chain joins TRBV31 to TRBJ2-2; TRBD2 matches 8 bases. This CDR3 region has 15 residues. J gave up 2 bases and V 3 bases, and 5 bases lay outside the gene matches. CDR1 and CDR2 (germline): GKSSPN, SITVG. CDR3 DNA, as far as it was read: TGTGCCTGGAGCCCGGGGGGGCGGAACACCGGG. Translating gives CAWSPGGRNTG. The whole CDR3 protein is CAWSPGGRNTGQLYF.

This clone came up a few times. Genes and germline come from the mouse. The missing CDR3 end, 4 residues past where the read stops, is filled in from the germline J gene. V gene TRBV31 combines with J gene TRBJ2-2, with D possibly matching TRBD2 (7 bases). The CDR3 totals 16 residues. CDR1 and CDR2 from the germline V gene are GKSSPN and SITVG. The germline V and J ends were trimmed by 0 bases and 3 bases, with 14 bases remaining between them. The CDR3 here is CAWSLVGGADTGQLYF. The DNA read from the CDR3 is TGTGCCTGGAGTCTAGTGGGGGGCGCGGACACCGGG. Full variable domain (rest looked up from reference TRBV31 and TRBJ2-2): AQTIHQWPVAEIKAVGSPLSLGCTIKGKSSPNLYWYWQATGGTLQQLFYSITVGQVESVVQLNLSASRPKDDQFILSTEKLLLSHSGFYLCAWSLVGGADTGQLYFGEGSKLTVL.

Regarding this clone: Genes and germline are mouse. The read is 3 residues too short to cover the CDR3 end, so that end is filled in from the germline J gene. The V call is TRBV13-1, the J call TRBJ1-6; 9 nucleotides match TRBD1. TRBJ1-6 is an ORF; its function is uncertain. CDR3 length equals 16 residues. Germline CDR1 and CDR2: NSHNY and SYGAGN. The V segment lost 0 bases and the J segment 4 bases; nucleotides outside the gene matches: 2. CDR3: CASSDAGTGYNSPLYF. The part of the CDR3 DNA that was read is TGTGCCAGCAGTGATGCCGGGACAGGGTATAATTCGCCC.

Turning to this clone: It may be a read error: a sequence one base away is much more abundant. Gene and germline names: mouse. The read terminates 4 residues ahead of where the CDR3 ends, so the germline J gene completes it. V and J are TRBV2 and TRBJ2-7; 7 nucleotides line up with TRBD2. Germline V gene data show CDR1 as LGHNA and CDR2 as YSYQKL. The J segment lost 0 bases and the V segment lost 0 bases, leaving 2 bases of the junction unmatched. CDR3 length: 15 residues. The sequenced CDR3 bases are TGTGCCAGCAGCCAAGACTGGGGGAGCTCCTAT. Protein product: CASSQDWGSSY. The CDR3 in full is CASSQDWGSSYEQYF.

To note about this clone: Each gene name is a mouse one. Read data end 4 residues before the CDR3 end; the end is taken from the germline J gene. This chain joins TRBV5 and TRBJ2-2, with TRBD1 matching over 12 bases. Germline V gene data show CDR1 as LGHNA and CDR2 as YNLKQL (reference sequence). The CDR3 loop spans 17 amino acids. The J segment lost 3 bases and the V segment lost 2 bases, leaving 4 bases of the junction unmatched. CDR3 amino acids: CASSQTRDRGHTGQLYF. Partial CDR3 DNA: TGTGCCAGCAGCCAAACCCGGGACAGGGGGCACACCGGG.

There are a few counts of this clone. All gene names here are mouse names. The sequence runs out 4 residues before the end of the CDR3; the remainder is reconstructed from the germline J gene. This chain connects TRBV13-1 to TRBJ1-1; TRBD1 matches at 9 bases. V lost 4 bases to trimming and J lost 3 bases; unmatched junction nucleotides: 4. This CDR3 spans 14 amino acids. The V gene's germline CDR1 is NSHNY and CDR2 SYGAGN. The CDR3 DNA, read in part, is TGTGCCAGCAGTCAGGACAGGGGTGACACA. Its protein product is CASSQDRGDT. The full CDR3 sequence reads CASSQDRGDTEVFF.

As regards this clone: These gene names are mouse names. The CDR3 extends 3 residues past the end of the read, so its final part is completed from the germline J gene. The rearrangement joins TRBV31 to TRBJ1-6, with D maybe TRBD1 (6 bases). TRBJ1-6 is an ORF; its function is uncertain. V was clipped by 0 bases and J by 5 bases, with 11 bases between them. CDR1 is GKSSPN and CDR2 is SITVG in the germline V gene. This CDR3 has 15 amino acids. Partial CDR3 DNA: TGTGCCTGGAGTCTGGGAGGGACAAATAATTCGCCC. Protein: CAWSLGGTNNSP. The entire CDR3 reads CAWSLGGTNNSPLYF.

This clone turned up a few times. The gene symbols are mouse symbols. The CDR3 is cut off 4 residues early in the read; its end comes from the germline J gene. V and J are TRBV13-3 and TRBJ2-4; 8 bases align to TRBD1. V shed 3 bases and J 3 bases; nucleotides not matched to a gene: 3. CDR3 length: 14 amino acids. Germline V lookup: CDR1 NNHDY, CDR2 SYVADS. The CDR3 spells CASSVDRGQNTLYF. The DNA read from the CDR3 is TGTGCCAGCAGTGTTGACAGGGGACAAAAC.